A selection of T cell receptor beta chains follows, all from one sample in a study of CD8+ T cells in alopecia areata. Assay used: immunoSEQ multiplex PCR; TCRdb lists only in-frame clones, some missing. The table lists 90,000 to 130,000 clones, around 53% of them singletons, with 12% in the top ten. The sequencing here drew on CD8+ T cells sorted from blood, taken at week 24, from a patient treated with tofacitinib. These receptors were obtained from a human donor with alopecia areata. Each CDR3 is given with its conserved first and last residue. The D gene is left open where the match is weak. Rows give clone size only sometimes, using once, few, many, or a class for an expanded clone.

J: TRBJ2-7
V: TRBV5-1
size: NA
D: NA
DNA: TGCGCCAGCAAGGACGGTTCCTACGAGCAGTACTTC
CDR3: CASKDGSYEQYF

J: TRBJ1-1
V: TRBV29-1
size: few
D: TRBD1
DNA: TGCAGCGCTCAGACAGGGGGGCCAGCAGGCACTGAAGCTTTCTTT
CDR3: CSAQTGGPAGTEAFF

J: TRBJ1-4
V: TRBV27
size: NA
D: NA
DNA: TGTGCCAGCAGTTTATCAGGGGAGGGAACTAATGAAAAACTGTTTTTT
CDR3: CASSLSGEGTNEKLFF

J: TRBJ2-5
V: TRBV7-9
size: NA
D: TRBD2
DNA: TGTGCCAGCCGACTAGCGCAAGAGACCCAGTACTTC
CDR3: CASRLAQETQYF

J: TRBJ1-5
V: TRBV11-2
size: NA
D: NA
DNA: TGTGCCAGCAGCTATAGCGGGGACGGGAATCAGCCCCAGCATTTT
CDR3: CASSYSGDGNQPQHF

J: TRBJ2-5
V: TRBV19
size: NA
D: NA
DNA: TGTGCCAGTAAAGAAGACGGCCAAGAGACCCAGTACTTC
CDR3: CASKEDGQETQYF

J: TRBJ1-5
V: TRBV29-1
size: NA
D: NA
DNA: TGCAGCGCCGTCGAGGGAGGGAGCAATCAGCCCCAGCATTTT
CDR3: CSAVEGGSNQPQHF

J: TRBJ2-7
V: TRBV13
size: NA
D: NA
DNA: TGTGCCAGCAGCTCCGAGGGCTACGAGCAGTACTTC
CDR3: CASSSEGYEQYF

J: TRBJ1-1
V: TRBV7-8
size: NA
D: NA
DNA: TGTGCCAGCAGAACCGGGACAACGAACACTGAAGCTTTCTTT
CDR3: CASRTGTTNTEAFF

J: TRBJ2-7
V: TRBV7-3
size: NA
D: NA
DNA: TGTGCCAGCAGCTTAGGGGATAGACCCCCTTACGAGCAGTACTTC
CDR3: CASSLGDRPPYEQYF

J: TRBJ1-5
V: TRBV7-2
size: few
D: TRBD1
DNA: TGTGCCAGCAGCTTAACAGGGACAGGGGGCCGTCAGCCCCAGCATTTT
CDR3: CASSLTGTGGRQPQHF

J: TRBJ2-2
V: TRBV2
size: once
D: TRBD1
DNA: TGTGCCAGCATTCCCCGGGACAGGGGGCAGTCCGGGGAGCTGTTTTTT
CDR3: CASIPRDRGQSGELFF

J: TRBJ2-7
V: TRBV29-1
size: NA
D: TRBD1
DNA: TGCAGCGCTGGAACCGGGACAGGAGCCTACGAGCAGTACTTC
CDR3: CSAGTGTGAYEQYF

J: TRBJ1-5
V: TRBV27
size: NA
D: NA
DNA: TGTGCCAGCAGTTTCGAGGCCGGGGGAGAGCCCCAGCATTTT
CDR3: CASSFEAGGEPQHF

J: TRBJ2-3
V: TRBV5-4
size: few
D: NA
DNA: TGTGCCAGCAGCCCCGTTGGGGGGCCTTCCCGCACAGATACGCAGTATTTT
CDR3: CASSPVGGPSRTDTQYF

J: TRBJ1-1
V: TRBV9
size: NA
D: TRBD1
DNA: TGTGCCAGCAGCGTAGACGGACAGGGCGCTGAAGCTTTCTTT
CDR3: CASSVDGQGAEAFF

J: TRBJ2-7
V: TRBV5-1
size: NA
D: TRBD2
DNA: TGCGCCAGCAGCTTGGGCGGGGGGACCTCCTACGAGCAGTACTTC
CDR3: CASSLGGGTSYEQYF

J: TRBJ2-2
V: TRBV5-1
size: few
D: NA
DNA: TGCGCCAGCAGCTTTCGGGACTCGTACACCGGGGAGCTGTTTTTT
CDR3: CASSFRDSYTGELFF

J: TRBJ1-5
V: TRBV12-5
size: few
D: TRBD1
DNA: TGTGCTAGTGGTTTGGTTTCACAGGGGGCTCAGCCCCAGCATTTT
CDR3: CASGLVSQGAQPQHF

J: TRBJ1-5
V: TRBV27
size: NA
D: NA
DNA: TGTGCCAGCAGTTTATCGTCTCAGGGGTTCGGTCAGCCCCAGCATTTT
CDR3: CASSLSSQGFGQPQHF

J: TRBJ2-5
V: TRBV2
size: few
D: TRBD2
DNA: TGTGCCAGCAGAGCCGGGACTAGCGAGGTAGAGACCCAGTACTTC
CDR3: CASRAGTSEVETQYF

J: TRBJ1-1
V: TRBV6-5
size: NA
D: TRBD1
DNA: TGTGCCAGCAGTTACTCGCTCGGACAGGGGAACACTGAAGCTTTCTTT
CDR3: CASSYSLGQGNTEAFF

J: TRBJ2-2
V: TRBV7-8
size: NA
D: NA
DNA: TGTGCCAGCAGTCCCCCCGGGCGAGGGACCGGGGAGCTGTTTTTT
CDR3: CASSPPGRGTGELFF

J: TRBJ2-7
V: TRBV13
size: once
D: NA
DNA: TGTGCCAGCAGTTCGATGAAGGGATCCTACGAGCAGTACTTC
CDR3: CASSSMKGSYEQYF

J: TRBJ2-5
V: TRBV7-9
size: NA
D: NA
DNA: TGTGCCAGCAGCTTGGGGGGCCGCTTGGAGACCCAGTACTTC
CDR3: CASSLGGRLETQYF

J: TRBJ1-2
V: TRBV6-5
size: NA
D: TRBD1
DNA: TGTGCCAGCAGTTCCGCGGACAGGGGAAACTATGGCTACACCTTC
CDR3: CASSSADRGNYGYTF

J: TRBJ2-1
V: TRBV5-1
size: NA
D: TRBD1
DNA: TGCGCCAGCAGCTTTACAGGGGAAGGAACCTACAATGAGCAGTTCTTC
CDR3: CASSFTGEGTYNEQFF

J: TRBJ1-5
V: TRBV5-1
size: NA
D: NA
DNA: TGCGCCAGCAGCCAGGAGGGGGGCAATCAGCCCCAGCATTTT
CDR3: CASSQEGGNQPQHF

J: TRBJ2-3
V: TRBV5-6
size: once
D: NA
DNA: TGTGCCAGCAGCTTAAGTACAGGAGGAGATACGCAGTATTTT
CDR3: CASSLSTGGDTQYF

J: TRBJ1-1
V: TRBV4-1
size: once
D: NA
DNA: TGCGCCAGCAGCCACCACGGGACGGTGAACACTGAAGCTTTCTTT
CDR3: CASSHHGTVNTEAFF

J: TRBJ1-2
V: TRBV27
size: NA
D: NA
DNA: TGTGCCAGCAGTTTAACCGGGGCCAACTATGGCTACACCTTC
CDR3: CASSLTGANYGYTF

J: TRBJ1-5
V: TRBV19
size: NA
D: TRBD1
DNA: TGTGCCAGTAGTCCGTCGGGACAGTATAGCAATCAGCCCCAGCATTTT
CDR3: CASSPSGQYSNQPQHF

J: TRBJ2-7
V: TRBV27
size: NA
D: TRBD1
DNA: TGTGCCAGCAGCCCCGGACAGGGCGGATACTACGAGCAGTACTTC
CDR3: CASSPGQGGYYEQYF

J: TRBJ2-2
V: TRBV21-1
size: NA
D: NA
DNA: TGTGCCAGCAGCGGGGACAGGGGGCCCGGGGAGCTGTTTTTT
CDR3: CASSGDRGPGELFF

J: TRBJ1-4
V: TRBV9
size: NA
D: TRBD1
DNA: TGTGCCAGCAGCGCGGGACAGGGAATTGAAAAACTGTTTTTT
CDR3: CASSAGQGIEKLFF

J: TRBJ2-1
V: TRBV6-1
size: NA
D: NA
DNA: TGTGCCAGCACTGTCCCCCGGGGATCCCACAATGAGCAGTTCTTC
CDR3: CASTVPRGSHNEQFF

J: TRBJ1-1
V: TRBV5-1
size: NA
D: TRBD1
DNA: TGCGCCAGCAGCTTGGCCGGGACAGGGGGCGCGACTGAAGCTTTCTTT
CDR3: CASSLAGTGGATEAFF

J: TRBJ1-2
V: TRBV4-2
size: NA
D: NA
DNA: TGTGCCAGCAGCCCGACCATAACCCTTGACAGGCCCTATGAAGGCTACACCTTC
CDR3: CASSPTITLDRPYEGYTF

J: TRBJ1-2
V: TRBV18
size: once
D: NA
DNA: TGTGCCAGCTCACCACCTAAAGGCCTTTCGGTGGGCTATGGCTACACCTTC
CDR3: CASSPPKGLSVGYGYTF